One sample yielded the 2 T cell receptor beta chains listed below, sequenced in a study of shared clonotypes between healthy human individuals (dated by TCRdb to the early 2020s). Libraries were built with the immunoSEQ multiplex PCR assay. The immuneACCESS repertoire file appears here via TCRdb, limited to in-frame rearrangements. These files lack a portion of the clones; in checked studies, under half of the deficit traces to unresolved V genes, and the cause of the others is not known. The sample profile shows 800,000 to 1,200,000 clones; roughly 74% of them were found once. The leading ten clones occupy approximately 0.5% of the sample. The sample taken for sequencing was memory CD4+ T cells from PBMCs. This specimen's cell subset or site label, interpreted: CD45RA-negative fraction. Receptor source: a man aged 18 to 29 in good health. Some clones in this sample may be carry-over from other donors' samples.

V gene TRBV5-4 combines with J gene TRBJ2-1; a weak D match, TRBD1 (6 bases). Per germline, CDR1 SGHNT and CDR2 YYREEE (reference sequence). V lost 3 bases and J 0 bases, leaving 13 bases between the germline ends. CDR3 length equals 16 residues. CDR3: CASSYGQTRSYNEQFF. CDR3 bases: TGTGCCAGCAGCTACGGACAGACCCGCTCCTACAATGAGCAGTTCTTC.

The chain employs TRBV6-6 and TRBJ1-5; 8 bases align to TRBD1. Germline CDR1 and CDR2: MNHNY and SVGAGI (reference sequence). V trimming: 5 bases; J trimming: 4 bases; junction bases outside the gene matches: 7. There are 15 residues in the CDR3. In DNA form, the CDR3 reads TGTGCCAGCAGTCTTAGACAGGGGCCGAATCAGCCCCAGCATTTT. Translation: CASSLRQGPNQPQHF.